The 31 T cell receptor beta chains below were found in one sample sequenced in a study of cytomegalovirus exposure and HLA in healthy donors. PCR used 60 Vbeta primers and 13 Jbeta primers. The method was immunoSEQ multiplex PCR; TCRdb's version includes in-frame clones alone and lacks a portion of them. The repertoire holds about 220,000 clones, with around 75% as singletons. The sample was PBMCs. All receptors derive from a woman younger than 45 in good health and CMV-seronegative.

The chain joins TRBV7-8 to TRBJ1-4; TRBD1 might be the D (6 bases). Deletions cut 0 bases from V and 4 bases from J, with 12 bases between. The CDR3 consists of 16 residues. The V gene's germline CDR1 is SGHVS and CDR2 FQNEAQ. The CDR3: CASSLAQGLNNEKLFF. DNA of the CDR3: TGTGCCAGCAGCTTAGCGCAGGGGCTGAATAATGAAAAACTGTTTTTT.

The rearrangement uses TRBV10-3 and TRBJ2-1, with TRBD2 matching over 9 bases. CDR1 and CDR2 (germline): ENHRY, SYGVKD. The CDR3 has 17 amino acids. V trimming: 4 bases; J trimming: 0 bases; junction bases outside the gene matches: 7. The CDR3 DNA reads TGTGCCATCAGTGTGACTAGCGGATCAAGCTCCTACAATGAGCAGTTCTTC. This gives the protein CAISVTSGSSSYNEQFF.

This clone was counted only a few times. The same CDR3 also results from other DNA sequences found in this sample. The chain has TRBV11-2 and TRBJ2-1, with unresolved D. CDR1 is SGHAT, CDR2 FQNNGV, per germline. V was clipped by 3 bases and J by 1 base, with 7 bases between them. This CDR3 spans 14 amino acids. This CDR3 is CASSFSGSYNEQFF. In nucleotides, the CDR3 is TGTGCCAGCAGCTTTTCGGGTTCCTACAATGAGCAGTTCTTC.

The V and J genes are TRBV19 and TRBJ1-5; tentatively, D is TRBD1 (5 bases). Germline values: CDR1 LNHDA, CDR2 SQIVND (reference sequence). This CDR3 comprises 15 residues. Trimming pared 6 bases from V and 0 bases from J, leaving 12 bases between. The CDR3 nucleotides read TGTGCCAGTAGCCCGGACATTAATAGCAATCAGCCCCAGCATTTT. This gives the protein CASSPDINSNQPQHF.

This sequence joins TRBV29-1 and TRBJ2-1, with 8 positions matching TRBD2. The CDR3 totals 13 residues. The J segment lost 3 bases and the V segment lost 5 bases, leaving 3 bases of the junction unmatched. The germline CDR1 and CDR2 sequences are SQVTM and ANQGSEA. The CDR3 loop reads CSVKLADYNEQFF. CDR3 coding DNA: TGCAGCGTTAAACTAGCGGACTACAATGAGCAGTTCTTC.

This clone was seen only once. The J gene is TRBJ2-4, the V gene TRBV19, with D perhaps TRBD1 (6 bases). CDR1 is LNHDA, CDR2 SQIVND, per germline (reference sequence). Trimming removed 3 bases from V and 1 base from J, with 10 bases in between. The length of the CDR3 is 15 residues. The CDR3 DNA reads TGTGCCAGTAGTATGGACAGACTCGCCAAAAACATTCAGTACTTC. It yields the protein CASSMDRLAKNIQYF. Drawing the rest from reference TRBV19 and TRBJ2-4, the complete variable domain is DGGITQSPKYLFRKEGQNVTLSCEQNLNHDAMYWYRQDPGQGLRLIYYSQIVNDFQKGDIAEGYSVSREKKESFPLTVTSAQKNPTAFYLCASSMDRLAKNIQYFGAGTRLSVL.

Note on this clone: One end of the junction does not line up with germline, which may come from a read error. This rearrangement joins TRBV7-9 to TRBJ2-7; D perhaps matches TRBD2 (5 bases). From germline, CDR1 is SEHNR and CDR2 FQNEAQ (reference sequence). The length of the CDR3 is 15 residues. For the CDR3, the DNA is TGTTCCAGCAGCCCAAGGAGGACGAAAGGGTACGAGCAGTACTTC. Amino acids: CSSSPRRTKGYEQYF.

The chain couples TRBV5-4 to TRBJ2-1, with D possibly being TRBD2 (5 bases). The CDR3 runs to 16 residues. V lost 1 base to trimming and J lost 8 bases, with 19 bases between them. CDR1 SGHNT and CDR2 YYREEE come from the germline V gene (reference sequence). CDR3 DNA: TGTGCCAGCAGCTTGAGTGGGAGCCATAATAGAGATGAGCAGTTCTTC. This codes for CASSLSGSHNRDEQFF. Using reference TRBV5-4 and TRBJ2-1 for the parts outside the CDR3, the full variable domain is ETGVTQSPTHLIKTRGQQVTLRCSSQSGHNTVSWYQQALGQGPQFIFQYYREEENGRGNFPPRFSGLQFPNYSSELNVNALELDDSALYLCASSLSGSHNRDEQFFGPGTRLTVL.

V is TRBV5-6 and J is TRBJ1-2; 10 bases fit TRBD1. This CDR3 has 17 amino acids. Germline CDR1 reads SGHDT; CDR2 reads YYEEEE. V shed 4 bases and J 5 bases; nucleotides not matched to a gene: 14. This CDR3 is CASSPGQGDTNRYGYTF. The CDR3 DNA reads TGTGCCAGCAGCCCCGGACAGGGGGATACGAATCGGTATGGCTACACCTTC.

V and J are TRBV4-1 and TRBJ2-6; no reliable D call. The CDR3 is 17 residues long. Trimming took off 0 bases at V and 5 bases at J, with 14 bases between the two ends. Germline CDR1 is MGHRA and CDR2 is YSYEKL. CDR3 amino acids: CASSQDSSRYRANVLTF. DNA of the CDR3: TGCGCCAGCAGCCAAGATTCGTCTAGATACCGGGCCAACGTCCTGACTTTC.

This clone came up once. This chain connects TRBV11-3 to TRBJ2-3; the match to TRBD2 covers 11 bases. V gave up 4 bases and J gave up 3 bases; unmatched junction bases: 3. Germline V gene lookup returns CDR1 SGHNT and CDR2 YENEEA. This CDR3 region has 15 residues. The CDR3: CASSSIAGGTDTQYF. CDR3 sequence (DNA): TGTGCCAGCAGCTCCATAGCGGGGGGGACAGATACGCAGTATTTT.

This clone has a handful of counts. The chain has TRBV30 and TRBJ1-1; TRBD1 matches at 9 bases. V lost 5 bases to trimming and J lost 4 bases; unmatched junction nucleotides: 2. The V gene's germline CDR1 is GTSNPN and CDR2 SVGIG (reference sequence). The CDR3 sequence is 12 residues long. DNA for the CDR3: TGTGCCTGGGGGACAGGGATCACTGAAGCTTTCTTT. Amino acids: CAWGTGITEAFF.

V is TRBV7-9 and J is TRBJ1-1, with a possible D match to TRBD1 (5 bases). The CDR3 sequence is 12 residues long. In germline, CDR1 is SEHNR, CDR2 FQNEAQ (reference sequence). Deletions cut 3 bases from V and 10 bases from J, with 12 bases between. DNA for the CDR3: TGTGCCAGCAGCTTGCCGACGGGGGGAGCTTTCTTT. Translating it yields CASSLPTGGAFF.

For this clone: One end of the junction varies from germline; a read error may be responsible. V is TRBV10-3 and J is TRBJ2-3; D perhaps matches TRBD1 (6 bases). In germline, CDR1 is ENHRY, CDR2 SYGVKD. The CDR3 runs to 14 residues. The CDR3 region is CDISRGASTDTQYF. CDR3 in DNA: TGTGACATCAGCAGGGGCGCGAGCACAGATACGCAGTATTTT.

The chain couples TRBV28 to TRBJ2-7, with D unclear. Per germline, CDR1 MDHEN and CDR2 SYDVKM. There are 13 residues in the CDR3. With 5 bases removed from V and 9 bases from J, the gap between germline ends came to 17 bases. CDR3: CASSPGEGDGQYF. Here the CDR3 DNA reads TGTGCCAGCAGTCCCGGCGAAGGAGACGGGCAGTACTTC.

CDR3 sequence: CASSRLTGSPHEPYF. In DNA, the CDR3 is TGTGCCAGCAGCCGACTGACCGGGAGTCCCCACGAGCCTTACTTC. The genes are TRBV11-2 and TRBJ2-7; D might be TRBD2 (6 bases). Germline CDR1 and CDR2: SGHAT and FQNNGV. This CDR3 has 15 amino acids. V was cut by 5 bases and J by 13 bases, with 27 bases left in between.

V usage is TRBV30 and J usage is TRBJ1-2; D is unclear. The ends were cut back, 3 bases at V and 4 bases at J, with 12 bases in the middle. Germline loops: CDR1 GTSNPN, CDR2 SVGIG (reference sequence). This CDR3 comprises 13 residues. The CDR3 sequence is CAWSGEGGYGYTF. CDR3 in DNA: TGTGCCTGGAGCGGGGAAGGTGGCTATGGCTACACCTTC.

This clone has more than one count but fewer than ten. The genes are TRBV30 and TRBJ2-5, with 7 bases that match TRBD1. Losses at the gene ends were 2 bases for V and 1 base for J; bases not matched to a gene: 4. The CDR3 has 14 amino acids. The germline V gene has CDR1 GTSNPN and CDR2 SVGIG (reference sequence). The CDR3 loop reads CAWSLGQLQETQYF. The CDR3 coding sequence is TGTGCCTGGAGTCTGGGACAGCTCCAAGAGACCCAGTACTTC.

Note on this clone: The junction departs from the called germline gene at one end, perhaps through a read error. V usage is TRBV5-6 and J usage is TRBJ2-1, with a possible D match to TRBD2 (5 bases). The CDR3 has 17 amino acids. The germline V gene encodes CDR1 SGHDT and CDR2 YYEEEE. The CDR3 sequence: CGSSLGPASQRYNEQFF. DNA for the CDR3: TGTGGCAGCAGCTTGGGCCCGGCTAGCCAACGTTACAATGAGCAGTTCTTC. Using reference TRBV5-6 and TRBJ2-1 for the parts outside the CDR3, the full variable domain is DAGVTQSPTHLIKTRGQQVTLRCSPKSGHDTVSWYQQALGQGPQFIFQYYEEEERQRGNFPDRFSGHQFPNYSSELNVNALLLGDSALYLCGSSLGPASQRYNEQFFGPGTRLTVL.

This chain joins TRBV28 and TRBJ1-3; 7 nucleotides line up with TRBD1. The length of the CDR3 is 15 residues. V shed 6 bases, J shed 2 bases, and the junction held 7 bases outside the gene matches. From germline, CDR1 is MDHEN and CDR2 SYDVKM. The CDR3 loop is CASSPGGLTGNTIYF. The DNA for the CDR3 is TGTGCCAGCAGCCCAGGGGGGCTAACTGGAAACACCATATATTTT.

The sample holds one count of this clone. The chain employs TRBV9 and TRBJ2-1; 10 bases fit TRBD1. The trim removed 0 bases at V and 8 bases at J, leaving 2 bases unmatched. The CDR3 loop spans 14 amino acids. Germline V CDR1 and CDR2: SGDLS, YYNGEE. CDR3 sequence (DNA): TGTGCCAGCAGCGTAGGGGGGACAGGGGATGAGCAGTTCTTC. Encoded protein: CASSVGGTGDEQFF. Combining the CDR3 with reference TRBV9 and TRBJ2-1 gives the whole variable domain DSGVTQTPKHLITATGQRVTLRCSPRSGDLSVYWYQQSLDQGLQFLIQYYNGEERAKGNILERFSAQQFPDLHSELNLSSLELGDSALYFCASSVGGTGDEQFFGPGTRLTVL.

The table lists this clone with a few counts. At one of its ends the junction is not consistent with the germline gene, which may arise from a read error. The chain is built from TRBV7-7 and TRBJ2-1; 8 bases are a match to TRBD2. CDR1 SSHAT and CDR2 FNYEAQ come from the germline V gene (reference sequence). The CDR3 totals 15 residues. The chain's CDR3 is CASSLRAGAWDEQFF. The CDR3 DNA reads TGTGCTAGCAGCTTACGAGCGGGGGCTTGGGATGAGCAGTTCTTC. Filled out from reference TRBV7-7 and TRBJ2-1, the complete variable domain reads GAGVSQSPRYKVTKRGQDVTLRCDPISSHATLYWYQQALGQGPEFLTYFNYEAQPDKSGLPSDRFSAERPEGSISTLTIQRTEQRDSAMYRCASSLRAGAWDEQFFGPGTRLTVL.

The genes are TRBV7-2 and TRBJ2-2; the match to TRBD1 covers 8 bases. The V gene's germline CDR1 is SGHTA and CDR2 FQGNSA. With V trimmed by 7 bases and J by 0 bases, 4 bases remained unmatched. There are 15 residues in the CDR3. The CDR3 reads CASTGQGSNTGELFF. The CDR3 DNA is TGTGCCAGCACAGGACAGGGATCGAACACCGGGGAGCTGTTTTTT.

J is TRBJ1-1 and V is TRBV5-5; tentative D call: TRBD1 (5 bases). The CDR3 loop spans 13 amino acids. With 2 bases removed from V and 7 bases from J, the gap between germline ends came to 12 bases. Germline values: CDR1 SGHKS, CDR2 YYEKEE (reference sequence). CDR3 in amino acids: CASSFRAGNEAFF. For the CDR3, the DNA is TGTGCCAGCAGCTTTAGGGCAGGGAATGAAGCTTTCTTT.

The chain recombines TRBV9 with TRBJ2-5, with 10 bases matching TRBD2. This CDR3 comprises 15 residues. CDR1 SGDLS and CDR2 YYNGEE come from the germline V gene. V gave up 2 bases and J gave up 2 bases; unmatched junction bases: 3. CDR3: CASSVSGRTQETQYF. CDR3 nucleotide sequence: TGTGCCAGCAGCGTTAGCGGGAGGACTCAAGAGACCCAGTACTTC.

The chain employs TRBV5-8 and TRBJ2-1, with 11 bases lining up with TRBD2. This CDR3 is 16 amino acids long. The trim removed 0 bases at V and 5 bases at J, leaving 4 bases unmatched. Germline V lookup: CDR1 SGHTS, CDR2 YDEGEE. The CDR3 sequence: CASSLVAGGSDNEQFF. The CDR3 DNA reads TGTGCCAGCAGCTTGGTAGCGGGAGGGTCCGACAATGAGCAGTTCTTC.

The V gene is TRBV5-1, the J gene TRBJ1-6, with TRBD1 identical over 12 bases. After removal of 6 bases from V and 9 bases from J, the junction contained 10 bases not matched to a gene. The CDR3 is 16 amino acids. Germline CDR1 is SGHRS and CDR2 is YFSETQ. CDR3 amino acids: CASNRGQGALSSPLHF. The CDR3 DNA reads as TGCGCCAGCAATCGGGGACAGGGGGCTTTGTCTTCACCCCTCCACTTT.

This chain links TRBV4-2 with TRBJ2-7, with D perhaps matching TRBD2 (5 bases). CDR1 is LGHNA, CDR2 YNFKEQ, per germline. The CDR3 contains 14 residues. V was cut by 0 bases and J by 7 bases, with 13 bases left in between. CDR3 protein: CASSQEDYSGEQYF. Written as DNA, the CDR3 is TGTGCCAGCAGCCAAGAGGATTATTCGGGGGAGCAGTACTTC.

The chain carries TRBV15 and TRBJ2-6; D possibly corresponds to TRBD1 (6 bases). Trimming removed 0 bases from V and 4 bases from J, with 10 bases in between. Per the germline V gene, CDR1 is LNHNV and CDR2 is YYDKDF (reference sequence). The CDR3 runs 16 residues. The CDR3 bases are TGTGCCACCAGCAGAGAAAGGGGGACCGGGGCCAACGTCCTGACTTTC. It yields the protein CATSRERGTGANVLTF.

The table lists this clone with a few counts. The junction and the germline gene differ at one end; a read error may be behind it. V usage is TRBV7-9 and J usage is TRBJ2-1, with D tentatively TRBD2 (5 bases). Germline V gene data show CDR1 as SEHNR and CDR2 as FQNEAQ (reference sequence). The CDR3 totals 12 residues. The CDR3: CSSSPGSNEQFF. CDR3 bases: TGTTCCAGCAGCCCTGGGAGTAATGAGCAGTTCTTC.

The chain joins TRBV14 to TRBJ1-4, with a tentative D call TRBD1 (6 bases). Germline values: CDR1 SGHDN, CDR2 FVKESK. This CDR3 contains 16 residues. Trimming shortened V by 2 bases and J by 7 bases, and 17 bases separated the two germline ends. The CDR3 sequence: CASSQYRGQLVEKLFF. The CDR3 DNA reads TGTGCCAGCAGCCAATATAGAGGACAGTTAGTTGAAAAACTGTTTTTT.